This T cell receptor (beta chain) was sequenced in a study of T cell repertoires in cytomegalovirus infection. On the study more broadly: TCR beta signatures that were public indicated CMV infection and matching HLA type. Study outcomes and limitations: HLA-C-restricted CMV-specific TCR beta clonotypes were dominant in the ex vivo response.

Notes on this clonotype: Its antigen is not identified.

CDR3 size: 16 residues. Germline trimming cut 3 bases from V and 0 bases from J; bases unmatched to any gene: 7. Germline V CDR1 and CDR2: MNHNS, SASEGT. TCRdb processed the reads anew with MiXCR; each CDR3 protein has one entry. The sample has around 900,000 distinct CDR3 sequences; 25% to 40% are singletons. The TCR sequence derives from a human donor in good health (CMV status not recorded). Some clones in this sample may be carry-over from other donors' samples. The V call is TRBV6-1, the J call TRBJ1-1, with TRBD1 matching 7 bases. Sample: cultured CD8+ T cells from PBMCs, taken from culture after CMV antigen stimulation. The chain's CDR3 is CASSDYARGVNTEAFF. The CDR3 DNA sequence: TGTGCCAGCAGTGACTATGCCAGGGGGGTGAACACTGAAGCTTTCTTT.